This T cell receptor beta chain was found in a study of cytomegalovirus exposure and HLA in healthy donors (dated by TCRdb to about 2017). Concerning the study at large: An earlier analysis of some 600 of the donors reported approximately 280 Gb of sequence data and approximately 120 million unique TCR beta sequences obtained from 150 million to 200 million T cells. An early release covering approximately 600 HLA-typed donors comprised about 300 gigabases of sequencing data and around 80 million unique TCR sequences. Of the approximately 400 genotyped donors, 65% to 90% fell in the genetic ancestry cluster associated with self-reported Caucasian donors. The aim of the study was to test whether cataloging public T cell receptors could identify signatures of past pathogen exposure. The study used immunosequencing to profile the T cell repertoires of hundreds of subjects and linked those repertoires to cytomegalovirus serostatus. In addition to the first cohort of 666 subjects, a separate validation cohort of approximately 110 different subjects was used. To predict cytomegalovirus infection status, the study combined high-throughput TCR immunosequencing, statistical association of individual TCRs with disease status, and machine learning. A later analysis re-examined previously published TCR beta repertoires from about 670 donors and added high-resolution HLA genotyping to investigate patterns of TCR occurrence. Rather than using new phenotypic data, the later analysis identified candidate immune exposures from TCR beta sequences and from how often those sequences occurred across donors. In an earlier analysis of a few hundred of the donors, high-throughput TCR beta sequencing was used to judge whether each TCR beta V gene segment behaved as functional or pseudogenic. Alongside the repertoire data, information on donor age, sex, ethnicity and CMV serostatus was compiled. In a later genetic analysis, genome-wide SNP genotypes for about 55% of the 666 donors were used, and that subset was treated as a discovery cohort. All discovery cohort repertoires had been generated using a single sequencing platform. HLA typing covered class I and class II loci at four-digit resolution. Typing coverage varied by locus: roughly 629-640 donors for A, B, C, DRB1 and DQB1; roughly 560 for DQA1; 600 to 610 for DPA1; roughly 450 for DPB1. Five DR-DQ haplotypes were handled as single units for association and clustering, since linkage in the cohort was strong. Among under 450 genotyped donors of the cohort, an average of roughly 240,000 unique TCR beta nucleotide sequences were sequenced per donor, roughly 20% of them non-productive.

This clone was counted a few times. The antigen this receptor binds is unknown. Base qualities are not provided; no much larger clone lies one nucleotide away. Receptor amplification or capture employed the immunoSEQ multiplex PCR assay. The multiplex PCR relied on a mix of 60 forward primers for TCR Vbeta segments and 13 reverse primers for TCR Jbeta segments. The CDR3 region of rearranged TCR beta genes was amplified from genomic DNA by a multiplex PCR assay. On the Illumina HiSeq System, the amplified TCR beta libraries were sequenced as 87-base-pair reads. For the original study's pipeline: A later analysis counted around 72 million unique TCR beta chains across the 666 repertoires, and around 9.9 million of these chains were shared by at least two donors. Raw reads were error-corrected and collapsed into unique sequences with a nearest-neighbor algorithm that merged closely related sequences to remove PCR and sequencing errors. To assign V, D and J gene segments, CDR3 sequences were aligned to IMGT reference sequences. Each retained sequence needed at least a six-nucleotide match to both a V gene segment and a J gene segment. Rearrangements were classified as productive when the CDR3 lacked stop codons and remained in frame with V and J, and all other rearrangements were classified as non-productive. Following IMGT convention, CDR3 was defined as the stretch from the second conserved V-encoded cysteine to the conserved J-encoded phenylalanine. Sequences without an unambiguous match to a single V gene segment were excluded from the earlier analysis of 500 to 700 of the donors. In an earlier analysis of 450 to 750 of the donors, a V segment was called functional when productive rearrangements were above 56.7%, and segregating when the standard deviation between donors exceeded 5%. To diagnose cytomegalovirus status from the catalog of TCR beta chain sequences, a statistical classification framework was built. In a later analysis, V and J genes were assigned by comparing TCR nucleotide sequences against IMGT/GENE-DB human TR gene sequences. The TCRdist pipeline was used in a later analysis to assign CDR3 sequences and most-parsimonious VDJ recombination scenarios. In a later analysis, each TCR beta chain was defined by its CDR3 amino acid sequence together with its V-gene family, and reads without a unique V-gene family were excluded. A later analysis removed 500 to 650 highly shared, low-generation-probability nucleotide sequences to deal with suspected cross-contamination and a sequencing artifact. For each public chain, a later analysis derived a clonal expansion index from normalized ranks of inferred template counts within each repertoire. In a later analysis, generation probabilities were computed with a VDJ recombination model fitted to out-of-frame rearrangements, and the resulting probabilities were checked against IGoR. Hypergeometric tests were used in a later analysis to score TCR-TCR, TCR-HLA and TCR-CMV co-occurrence, with a repertoire-size bias correction applied to the TCR pairs. To estimate false discovery rates, a later analysis permuted the HLA or CMV assignments 20 times. In a later analysis, co-occurring TCRs were grouped using DBSCAN, and TCRdist sequence similarity was added for clustering within HLA-allele-positive subsets. Repertoires with fewer than 30,000 or more than 120,000 public chains were left out of co-occurrence clustering, as were five repertoires with anomalous nucleotide sharing. Imported from immuneACCESS, the table was reduced by TCRdb to in-frame sequences with V and J called. These copies leave out some clones; in studies compared against another copy, an unresolved V gene accounts for under half, and the cause of the remainder is not known. V and J calls and clone size are as listed in that table; D and trimming were resolved from the DNA. The sample table lists approximately 120,000 clones, over 65% of them with a count of one. The ten most abundant clones make up about 1.8% of the sample.

Study-wide conclusions, independent of this receptor: Most CMV-associated TCR beta chains appeared to be HLA-restricted in a later analysis, and the HLA associations seemed to be driven largely by CMV exposure. Because counts were too low, seventeen rarely observed V segments, including chromosome 9 orphons, were excluded from the earlier analysis of 500 to 700 of the donors. Because HLA typing was unavailable for some donors at each locus, only the typed subset was used in association tests. According to a later analysis, TCR association rates differed among HLA loci, with DRB1 alleles showing the most associated TCRs and HLA-C alleles showing the fewest. The 87-base-pair reads could not distinguish some IMGT-functional V segments, including TRBV6-2 and TRBV6-3, so those segments were excluded. In both the original and validation cohorts, the classifier was reported to diagnose cytomegalovirus status with high specificity and sensitivity. An association between a missense DCLRE1C variant and V-gene and J-gene trimming of TCR beta chains was found in a later genetic analysis and replicated in an independent cohort. Broadly in line with IMGT annotations, most TCR beta V segments showed up in productive rearrangements about 87% or about 30% of the time in an earlier analysis of some 590 of the donors. In a later analysis, HLA-associated TCR beta chains showed more clonal expansion and lower generation probabilities than non-associated chains that were equally common. The cohort was sequenced for TCR beta chains only, and without alpha or paired-chain data the features that could be detected were limited. Compared with the 666-donor mean, donors in an Asian-associated ancestry cluster had fewer N-insertions in productive TCRs, according to a later genetic analysis. A further reported finding was that TCR beta sequences accurately predicted the HLA-A and HLA-B alleles for most subjects in the first cohort. The sequencing pipeline was judged likely to have produced a cluster of highly shared sequence variants as a technical artifact. For the cohort, immune exposure information was limited to CMV serostatus. A later analysis associated 15,000 to 20,000 TCR beta sequences with specific HLA alleles at a false discovery rate of 0.05. A few of the identified cytomegalovirus-associated TCR beta chains were confirmed in vitro to be specific for cytomegalovirus antigens. In a later analysis, several top co-occurrence clusters were reported to appear linked to parvovirus B19, influenza, CMV and Epstein-Barr virus. Linkage disequilibrium might explain the correlated functional status among segregating V segments, but an unknown experimental factor could not be ruled out. In the study, approximately 150 TCR beta chains were listed as associated with cytomegalovirus. When HLA alleles, especially DR and DQ, strongly co-occurred, attributing TCR associations to individual alleles was difficult. Most TCR sequences were seen in very few donors, while some public TCRs were found in many individuals. Roughly uniform sequencing depth across donors was assumed in presence/absence analyses, although this assumption may not hold. According to the authors, the approach could potentially be generalized to other disease states and immunological phenotypes.

The cohort comprised 550 to 700 healthy bone marrow donors. At the time of sampling, all cohort members were nominally healthy, though unrecorded immune exposures were likely present. The donor was CMV seronegative and belonged to the group of 350 to 400 seronegative cohort members. Each donor provided a peripheral blood sample, and peripheral blood mononuclear cells were used for TCR beta sequencing. Genomic DNA extraction from the blood cell samples was performed with the Qiagen DNeasy Blood Extraction Kit. The CDR3 covers 17 residues, taking in both the cysteine and the phenylalanine. Of all the DNA, just the CDR3 is kept, 51 bases in frame from base 1. The germline V gene supplies CDR1 MGHRA and CDR2 YSYEKL. V lost 6 bases and J lost 5 bases, and the count of bases not matched to a germline gene is 12.

The sequenced material came from PBMCs. The V gene is TRBV4-1 and the J gene is TRBJ2-1; 11 middle bases align to TRBD2. This receptor was obtained from a man aged 50 or older in good health and CMV-seronegative. The nucleotide sequence reads as follows: TGCGCCAGCAGTCCCAGGATAGCGGGGGGGCCCAACAATGAGCAGTTCTTC. Its protein product is CASSPRIAGGPNNEQFF.